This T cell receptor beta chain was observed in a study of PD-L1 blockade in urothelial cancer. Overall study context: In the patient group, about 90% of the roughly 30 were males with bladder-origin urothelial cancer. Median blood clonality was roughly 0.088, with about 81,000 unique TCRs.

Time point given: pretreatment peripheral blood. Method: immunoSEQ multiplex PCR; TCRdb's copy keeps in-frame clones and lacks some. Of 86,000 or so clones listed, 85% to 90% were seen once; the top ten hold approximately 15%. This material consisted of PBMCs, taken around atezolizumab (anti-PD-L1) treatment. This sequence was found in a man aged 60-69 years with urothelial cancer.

CDR3 sequence reads: CASRGGSGAANTGELFF. The CDR3 coding sequence is TGTGCCAGCAGGGGTGGGTCAGGCGCCGCGAACACCGGGGAGCTGTTTTTT. This chain joins TRBV11-3 and TRBJ2-2; D is ambiguous. CDR1 is SGHNT, CDR2 YENEEA, per germline. V was trimmed by 6 bases and J by 0 bases, leaving 17 bases between them. CDR3 length equals 17 residues.